Below, one T cell receptor (beta chain) is given with its context. The method was immunoSEQ multiplex PCR; TCRdb's version includes in-frame clones alone and lacks a portion of them. The profile shows about 62,000 clones, 76% of them singletons. The data belong to a study of blood T cell repertoires in COVID-19. This CDR3 contains 13 residues. With 7 bases removed from V and 13 bases from J, the gap between germline ends came to 19 bases. The receptor comes from a woman in her 50s with active or convalescent COVID-19. Sequencing used peripheral blood. The chain uses TRBV12-3 or TRBV12-4 and TRBJ1-4, with D unclear. The CDR3: CASTALVRGTLFF. Here the CDR3 DNA reads TGTGCCAGCACTGCACTCGTCCGGGGAACACTGTTTTTT.